The present entry profiles one T cell receptor (beta chain) with its context. The CDR3 consists of 14 residues. Per germline, CDR1 SQVTM and CDR2 ANQGSEA. V dropped 3 bases and J dropped 3; count of bases not matched to a gene: 5. The data originate from a study of blood T cells in healthy people across ages. PCR was performed a second time for about 7 to 12 cycles using a sample-barcoded 5' primer and a J-beta primer mix. Using its own MiXCR run on the 5' RACE reads, TCRdb lists one record per CDR3 protein. The data contain about a million distinct CDR3 sequences, around 54% of them singletons. Sample: blood. The clonotype comes from a woman aged 55 to 70 in good health. The J gene is TRBJ2-1, the V gene TRBV29-1; TRBD2 aligns across 7 bases. This chain's CDR3 is CSVEGGSSYNEQFF. CDR3 bases: TGCAGCGTTGAGGGCGGGAGTAGCTACAATGAGCAGTTCTTC.